The 30 T cell receptor beta chains presented below share a single source sample, sequenced in a study of blood T cell repertoires in COVID-19. Here immunoSEQ multiplex PCR was the method, and the copy in TCRdb shows in-frame clones only, minus some. This table holds 99,000 or so clones, roughly 80% found once. Sequencing input: peripheral blood. These receptors originate from a woman aged 65 to 85 with acute or convalescent COVID-19.

V gene TRBV7-9 combines with J gene TRBJ1-2; no clear D. Germline CDR1 is SEHNR and CDR2 is FQNEAQ (reference sequence). This CDR3 comprises 13 residues. V lost 4 bases, J lost 8 bases, and 14 bases lay in between. Here the CDR3 reads CASSSGEGRGYTF. In nucleotides, the CDR3 is TGTGCCAGCAGCTCCGGGGAGGGCCGGGGCTACACCTTC.

The CDR3 here is CAWSVDSFYGYTF. CDR3 nucleotide sequence: TGTGCCTGGAGTGTAGACAGCTTCTATGGCTACACCTTC. The genes are TRBV30 and TRBJ1-2; perhaps TRBD1 as D (5 bases). This CDR3 comprises 13 residues. CDR1 and CDR2 from the germline V gene are GTSNPN and SVGIG (reference sequence). V lost 0 bases, J lost 4 bases, and 9 bases lay in between.

V and J are TRBV30 and TRBJ2-7; TRBD1 might be the D (6 bases). This CDR3 spans 14 amino acids. The V end was cut by 3 bases, the J end by 3 bases, with 15 bases between. The germline CDR1 and CDR2 sequences are GTSNPN and SVGIG (reference sequence). CDR3 sequence (DNA): TGTGCCTGGAGCAACCCTCCAGGGGACTACGAGCAGTACTTC. Translating it yields CAWSNPPGDYEQYF.

The chain is built from TRBV7-9 and TRBJ1-6; D call uncertain. The V gene's germline CDR1 is SEHNR and CDR2 FQNEAQ (reference sequence). V lost 5 bases and J lost 9, with 8 bases in between. The CDR3 runs 12 residues. The CDR3 DNA follows: TGTGCCAGCAGCCACGAGGGTTCACCCCTCCACTTT. Translation gives CASSHEGSPLHF.

V and J are TRBV7-9 and TRBJ1-2, with 10 bases aligning to TRBD1. The CDR3 is made up of 13 amino acids. The ends lost 5 bases at V and 3 bases at J; junction bases unmatched: 0. The germline V gene encodes CDR1 SEHNR and CDR2 FQNEAQ (reference sequence). The CDR3 sequence: CASSGTGDYGYTF. The CDR3 coding sequence is TGTGCCAGCAGCGGGACAGGGGACTATGGCTACACCTTC.

The rearrangement joins TRBV6-5 to TRBJ2-1, with a weak D call TRBD2 (6 bases). The germline CDR1 and CDR2 sequences are MNHEY and SVGAGI. The CDR3 loop spans 11 amino acids. V was trimmed by 5 bases and J by 8 bases, leaving 7 bases between them. The CDR3 DNA reads as TGTGCCAGCAGTCGCGGGGATGAGCAGTTCTTC. It specifies CASSRGDEQFF.

The CDR3 here is CASSLEPGGRYEQYF. CDR3 DNA sequence: TGTGCCAGCAGCTTAGAACCAGGGGGCCGGTACGAGCAGTACTTC. The chain joins TRBV7-9 to TRBJ2-7, with 8 bases matching TRBD1. This CDR3 has 15 residues. In germline, CDR1 is SEHNR, CDR2 FQNEAQ (reference sequence). Trimming at V came to 1 base and at J to 4 bases, leaving 6 bases not matched to a gene.

This rearrangement joins TRBV19 to TRBJ1-5; no clear D gene. The CDR3 runs 13 residues. The ends were cut back, 7 bases at V and 8 bases at J, with 15 bases in the middle. CDR1 and CDR2 (germline): LNHDA, SQIVND (reference sequence). CDR3 DNA: TGTGCCAGTACCGCAGGCCGGTGGGAGCCCCAGCATTTT. This encodes CASTAGRWEPQHF.

The chain has TRBV6-1 and TRBJ1-5, with D tentatively TRBD1 (5 bases). CDR1 is MNHNS, CDR2 SASEGT, per germline. This CDR3 has 15 residues. V lost 2 bases and J lost 0, with 8 bases in between. The CDR3 sequence: CASSEWGGSNQPQHF. The CDR3 bases are TGTGCCAGCAGTGAATGGGGGGGTAGCAATCAGCCCCAGCATTTT.

The chain couples TRBV7-2 to TRBJ2-1; 9 nucleotides align to TRBD2. V gave up 5 bases and J gave up 9 bases; unmatched junction bases: 8. The CDR3 extends over 14 amino acids. Germline V gene lookup returns CDR1 SGHTA and CDR2 FQGNSA. The CDR3 protein is CASSRLTSGSEQFF. CDR3 bases: TGTGCCAGCAGCCGTTTGACTAGCGGCAGTGAGCAGTTCTTC.

V is TRBV6-1 and J is TRBJ2-1; D might be TRBD2 (6 bases). Germline V gene sequence: CDR1 MNHNS, CDR2 SASEGT. Trimming took off 1 base at V and 0 bases at J, with 7 bases between the two ends. This CDR3 is built from 15 residues. CDR3 DNA sequence: TGTGCCAGCAGTGAAGGGCGGGACTCCTACAATGAGCAGTTCTTC. This translates into CASSEGRDSYNEQFF.

The CDR3 sequence is CASSVDMGADYGYTF. In DNA form, the CDR3 reads TGTGCCAGCAGCGTAGATATGGGGGCCGACTATGGCTACACCTTC. The V call is TRBV9, the J call TRBJ1-2; D perhaps matches TRBD1 (6 bases). Germline V lookup: CDR1 SGDLS, CDR2 YYNGEE. This CDR3 spans 15 amino acids. Between the trimmed V and J ends, which lost 0 bases and 3 bases, there was a span of 12 bases.

In this sample, this clone turned up a few times. The chain employs TRBV3-1 (or the pseudogene TRBV3-2) and TRBJ1-6; tentative D call: TRBD1 (5 bases). V dropped 1 base and J dropped 5 bases, with 18 bases sitting between them. Germline CDR1 is LGHDT and CDR2 is YNNKEL (reference sequence). The CDR3 sequence is 18 residues long. CDR3 residues: CASSQGGWGGGNNSPLHF. Here the CDR3 DNA reads TGTGCCAGCAGCCAAGGTGGTTGGGGGGGAGGTAATAATTCACCCCTCCACTTT.

V is TRBV7-9 and J is TRBJ2-2; the D is unclear. Per the germline V gene, CDR1 is SEHNR and CDR2 is FQNEAQ (reference sequence). There are 15 residues in the CDR3. The germline V and J ends were trimmed by 5 bases and 1 base, with 11 bases remaining between them. DNA for the CDR3: TGTGCCAGCAGCCCCGCAAGGAGGAACACCGGGGAGCTGTTTTTT. This codes for CASSPARRNTGELFF. Using reference TRBV7-9 and TRBJ2-2 for the parts outside the CDR3, the full variable domain is DTGVSQNPRHKITKRGQNVTFRCDPISEHNRLYWYRQTLGQGPEFLTYFQNEAQLEKSRLLSDRFSAERPKGSFSTLEIQRTEQGDSAMYLCASSPARRNTGELFFGEGSRLTVL.

The chain recombines TRBV6-6 with TRBJ1-2; TRBD1 agrees at 9 bases. After removal of 1 base from V and 8 bases from J, the junction contained 5 bases not matched to a gene. Per germline, CDR1 MNHNY and CDR2 SVGAGI (reference sequence). The CDR3 extends over 14 amino acids. As DNA, the CDR3 is TGTGCCAGCAGTTACTGGGACAGGGTTATAGGCTACACCTTC. It codes for CASSYWDRVIGYTF.

This clone was counted once. The rearrangement uses TRBV6-2 or TRBV6-3 and TRBJ1-1; 7 bases agree with TRBD1. The CDR3 runs 15 residues. Per germline, CDR1 MNHEY and CDR2 SVGEGT. Trimming at V came to 5 bases and at J to 5 bases, leaving 11 bases not matched to a gene. The CDR3: CASSNPRTGQTEAFF. The CDR3 DNA sequence: TGTGCCAGCAGTAACCCCCGGACAGGCCAGACTGAAGCTTTCTTT.

The chain uses TRBV18 and TRBJ2-3; D possibly corresponds to TRBD2 (5 bases). The germline gives CDR1 KGHSH, CDR2 LQKENI. CDR3 length equals 17 residues. The V gene lost 1 base and the J gene lost 1 base, with 15 bases spanning the gap. The CDR3: CASSPLNMRVGTDTQYF. The CDR3 DNA sequence: TGTGCCAGCTCACCACTTAATATGAGGGTCGGCACAGATACGCAGTATTTT.

The chain recombines TRBV7-9 with TRBJ2-3; D possibly corresponds to TRBD1 (5 bases). Trimming left V 1 base short and J 1 base short, with 9 bases between. This CDR3 region has 15 residues. CDR1 and CDR2 (germline): SEHNR, FQNEAQ (reference sequence). DNA of the CDR3: TGTGCCAGCAGCTTAGTCCAGGGCGGCACAGATACGCAGTATTTT. Residues: CASSLVQGGTDTQYF.

The chain employs TRBV28 and TRBJ1-2; 9 bases line up with TRBD1. Germline V gene lookup returns CDR1 MDHEN and CDR2 SYDVKM. Trimming took 6 bases from V and 3 from J; bases not matched to a gene: 17. The CDR3 length is 18 residues. The CDR3 region has the DNA TGTGCCAGCAGATCCTTTACCGGGACAGGGAATGGGGACTATGGCTACACCTTC. Translated: CASRSFTGTGNGDYGYTF.

V and J are TRBV11-2 and TRBJ1-4; D is undetermined. Trimming cost V 1 base and J 6 bases, with 3 bases left between them. Germline V lookup: CDR1 SGHAT, CDR2 FQNNGV. The CDR3 spans 12 residues. The CDR3 region is CASSLGDEKLFF. The CDR3 nucleotides are TGTGCCAGCAGCTTAGGAGATGAAAAACTGTTTTTT.

This chain connects TRBV19 to TRBJ1-1, with 7 positions matching TRBD1. The V segment lost 5 bases and the J segment 4 bases; nucleotides outside the gene matches: 7. There are 14 residues in the CDR3. The germline CDR1 and CDR2 sequences are LNHDA and SQIVND (reference sequence). CDR3 region: CASSVTGALTEAFF. The CDR3 DNA reads TGTGCCAGTAGTGTAACAGGGGCCCTCACTGAAGCTTTCTTT.

This rearrangement joins TRBV5-4 to TRBJ1-2, with TRBD1 matching over 7 bases. This CDR3 contains 15 residues. J was trimmed by 5 bases and V by 2 bases; bases with no gene match: 9. The germline V gene has CDR1 SGHNT and CDR2 YYREEE (reference sequence). The CDR3 coding sequence is TGTGCCAGCAGCTTAGTTAAGGGGGCCGGTTATGGCTACACCTTC. Translation: CASSLVKGAGYGYTF.

J is TRBJ2-4 and V is TRBV6-5, with TRBD2 as a possible D gene (6 bases). The V gene's germline CDR1 is MNHEY and CDR2 SVGAGI. The CDR3 is 16 residues long. Trimming removed 4 bases from V and 0 bases from J, with 13 bases in between. In nucleotides, the CDR3 is TGTGCCAGCAGTTTGGGGACTGACCTAGCCAAAAACATTCAGTACTTC. Encoded protein: CASSLGTDLAKNIQYF.

This chain uses TRBV19 with TRBJ2-1; 9 positions agree with TRBD2. Germline CDR1 reads LNHDA; CDR2 reads SQIVND (reference sequence). V was pared by 5 bases and J by 7 bases, with 9 bases of the junction left unmatched. The CDR3 totals 15 residues. The CDR3 bases are TGTGCCAGTAGTCGTCAGCGGGGGGCCTTAAATGAGCAGTTCTTC. Translated, it gives CASSRQRGALNEQFF.

The rearrangement uses TRBV7-2 and TRBJ2-3; D ambiguous. The ends were cut back, 1 base at V and 3 bases at J, with 8 bases in the middle. From germline, CDR1 is SGHTA and CDR2 FQGNSA. The CDR3 is made up of 14 amino acids. The CDR3, as DNA: TGTGCCAGCAGCTTAGGTCACGGGACAGATACGCAGTATTTT. The encoded protein is CASSLGHGTDTQYF.

This clone was detected a few times. J is TRBJ1-2 and V is TRBV5-1; 8 nucleotides agree with TRBD1. Trimming took 0 bases from V and 3 from J; bases not matched to a gene: 10. Germline lookup yields CDR1 SGHRS and CDR2 YFSETQ. The CDR3 loop spans 17 amino acids. CDR3 DNA sequence: TGCGCCAGCAGCTTGGTTCCTACCGGGACAGGATACTATGGCTACACCTTC. Translating gives CASSLVPTGTGYYGYTF.

This clone was seen a single time. The CDR3, as DNA: TGTGCCAGCAGCTTAGGGGCAGGGTGGGAGCAGTACTTC. This sequence encodes CASSLGAGWEQYF. The chain couples TRBV7-9 to TRBJ2-7, with D perhaps TRBD1 (5 bases). The CDR3 loop spans 13 amino acids. CDR1 and CDR2 from the germline V gene are SEHNR and FQNEAQ (reference sequence). The V end was cut by 1 base, the J end by 7 bases, with 11 bases between.

The chain couples TRBV7-9 to TRBJ1-3; D unresolved. The CDR3 is 19 amino acids. Germline V gives CDR1 SEHNR, CDR2 FQNEAQ (reference sequence). V was trimmed by 5 bases and J by 2 bases, leaving 25 bases between them. As DNA, the CDR3 is TGTGCCAGCAGCCCTAATCTTGGACTCTCTCTACCCCCTGGAAACACCATATATTTT. Translated: CASSPNLGLSLPPGNTIYF.

This sequence joins TRBV7-9 and TRBJ2-3; D remains ambiguous. Germline CDR1 is SEHNR and CDR2 is FQNEAQ (reference sequence). CDR3 size: 12 residues. V lost 2 bases and J lost 6, with 6 bases in between. This chain's CDR3 is CASSLRADTQYF. The DNA of the CDR3 is TGTGCCAGCAGCTTAAGAGCGGATACGCAGTATTTT.

This sequence joins TRBV7-7 and TRBJ2-1, with TRBD1 as a possible D gene (5 bases). The CDR3 has 13 amino acids. V dropped 1 base and J dropped 8 bases, with 9 bases sitting between them. The germline gives CDR1 SSHAT, CDR2 FNYEAQ (reference sequence). The CDR3 region is CASSLDRSDEQFF. CDR3 bases: TGTGCCAGCAGCTTAGACAGGTCCGATGAGCAGTTCTTC.